This T cell receptor (beta chain) was sequenced during a study of blood T cell repertoires in COVID-19. Across the study: Samples came from the United States, Italy and Spain, spanning acute and convalescent COVID-19. Sample material is recorded as cDNA or gDNA derived from T cells, B-cell-depleted T cells, or PBMCs.

This CDR3 comprises 13 residues. Germline CDR1 is ENHRY and CDR2 is SYGVKD. Deletions cut 5 bases from V and 3 bases from J, with 10 bases between. In the original analysis: Reference gene primer amplification in the assay estimated nucleated cell counts. Profiled with immunoSEQ multiplex PCR; TCRdb holds only in-frame clones, not every one. V, J and clone size derive from that table, while D and trimming were established from the DNA sequence. The sample shows about 270,000 clones, around 90% of them seen only once. This clone was recorded once. The clonotype originates from a man aged 45 to 65 with acute or convalescent COVID-19. Material: peripheral blood. This chain uses TRBV10-3 with TRBJ1-1, with D tentatively TRBD1 (6 bases). CDR3 sequence reads: CAISRGLDTEAFF. The CDR3 DNA reads as TGTGCCATCAGTAGGGGGTTGGACACTGAAGCTTTCTTT.